These 20 T cell receptor beta chains were sequenced from one sample in a study of T cells after yellow fever vaccination. TCRdb re-called the 5' RACE reads through MiXCR, storing one row per CDR3 protein. The sample has more than 15,000 distinct CDR3 sequences, about 4% seen once. The specimen comprised PBMCs, either bulk or a sorted T-cell subset (CD4+, CD8+, memory, or dextramer-sorted; not recorded which), sampled 15 days after the yellow fever booster vaccination. Every receptor here comes from a young man who received the YFV17D yellow fever vaccine.

This clonotype was counted only a few times. The V gene is TRBV7-9, the J gene TRBJ2-7; D tentatively fits TRBD1 or TRBD2 (5 bases each). CDR3 size: 19 residues. The germline V and J ends were trimmed by 7 bases and 0 bases, with 28 bases remaining between them. CDR1 and CDR2 (germline): SEHNR, FQNEAQ (reference sequence). The CDR3 loop reads CASIDEYGATPKSSYEQYF. CDR3 sequence (DNA): TGTGCCAGCATCGATGAGTACGGGGCTACCCCGAAGAGCTCCTACGAGCAGTACTTC.

This clonotype appeared many times. The chain employs TRBV2 and TRBJ2-5; 7 bases agree with TRBD2. The CDR3 is 15 amino acids. V shed 3 bases, J shed 4 bases, and the junction held 8 bases outside the gene matches. In germline, CDR1 is SNHLY, CDR2 FYNNEI. CDR3 protein: CASSESPAGRETQYF. CDR3 in DNA: TGTGCCAGCAGTGAGTCTCCAGCGGGACGAGAGACCCAGTACTTC.

This clonotype is classed as medium-sized. This chain joins TRBV12-3 or TRBV12-4 and TRBJ2-3, with D possibly matching TRBD2 (6 bases). CDR3 length: 13 residues. Trimming took 6 bases from V and 0 from J, leaving 7 bases between them. CDR3 protein: CASRRDSTDTQYF. CDR3 bases: TGTGCCAGCAGGCGGGACAGCACAGATACGCAGTATTTT.

This clonotype was counted ten times or more. This chain joins TRBV9 and TRBJ1-1, with D unclear. CDR3 size: 14 residues. Trimming removed 0 bases at V and 2 bases at J, with 8 bases between. The germline V gene has CDR1 SGDLS and CDR2 YYNGEE. The CDR3 is CASSVGPVNTEAFF. The CDR3, as DNA: TGTGCCAGCAGCGTAGGGCCCGTCAACACTGAAGCTTTCTTT.

This clonotype was recorded many times. The V call is TRBV20-1, the J call TRBJ2-1; D possibly corresponds to TRBD2 (6 bases). In germline, CDR1 is DFQATT, CDR2 SNEGSKA (reference sequence). Trimming removed 4 bases from V and 8 bases from J, with 15 bases in between. The CDR3 extends over 13 amino acids. CDR3 amino acids: CSATRDFSYEQFF. The DNA of the CDR3 is TGCAGTGCTACCCGGGACTTTAGTTATGAGCAGTTCTTC.

The sample holds many counts of this clonotype. DNA for the CDR3: TGTGCCAGCAGTGAAACTACACGGGGCGAGCAGTACTTC. It codes for CASSETTRGEQYF. V usage is TRBV27 and J usage is TRBJ2-7; weak D call: TRBD2 (5 bases). Trimming pared 5 bases from V and 6 bases from J, leaving 14 bases between. The CDR3 length is 13 residues. Germline V CDR1 and CDR2: MNHEY, SMNVEV (reference sequence).

This clonotype showed up many times. The chain joins TRBV6-5 to TRBJ2-3, with 12 bases matching TRBD2. CDR1 MNHEY and CDR2 SVGAGI come from the germline V gene. Trimming took 7 bases from V and 4 from J; bases not matched to a gene: 12. The CDR3 totals 17 residues. DNA for the CDR3: TGTGCCAGCAATCCACGAGGACTAGCGGGGCAAGCAGATACGCAGTATTTT. Translation gives CASNPRGLAGQADTQYF.

By sample fraction, this clonotype is medium-sized. The chain uses TRBV5-5 and TRBJ2-1; 11 bases fit TRBD2. The trim removed 4 bases at V and 6 bases at J, leaving 6 bases unmatched. The germline gives CDR1 SGHKS, CDR2 YYEKEE (reference sequence). This CDR3 has 15 amino acids. CDR3 nucleotide sequence: TGTGCCAGCAGCATTAGCGGGAGGGCCCTCAATGAGCAGTTCTTC. Translated: CASSISGRALNEQFF.

This clonotype has a count of ten or more. V and J are TRBV10-3 and TRBJ2-2, with 7 nucleotides matching TRBD2. Germline CDR1 and CDR2: ENHRY and SYGVKD. This CDR3 is 17 amino acids long. With V trimmed by 1 base and J by 0 bases, 5 bases remained unmatched. CDR3 protein: CAISEYSGTANTGELFF. The CDR3 DNA is TGTGCCATCAGTGAGTACAGCGGGACTGCGAACACCGGGGAGCTGTTTTTT.

This clonotype was recorded many times. This chain's CDR3 is CAISDPRDPNTDTQYF. The CDR3 DNA follows: TGTGCCATCAGTGATCCCCGTGATCCTAACACAGATACGCAGTATTTT. V gene TRBV10-3 combines with J gene TRBJ2-3; no clear D. Germline CDR1 reads ENHRY; CDR2 reads SYGVKD. V shed 3 bases and J shed 2 bases, with 15 bases lying between them. This CDR3 contains 16 residues.

This clonotype showed up many times. V gene TRBV5-5 combines with J gene TRBJ2-5; D is unresolved. Trimming shortened V by 0 bases and J by 2 bases, and 11 bases separated the two germline ends. Germline V lookup: CDR1 SGHKS, CDR2 YYEKEE (reference sequence). The CDR3 spans 15 residues. CDR3 amino acids: CASSLVGYLQETQYF. The CDR3 DNA follows: TGTGCCAGCAGCTTGGTAGGCTACTTGCAAGAGACCCAGTACTTC.

This clonotype was counted ten times or more. The V call is TRBV20-1, the J call TRBJ2-1; D is unclear. CDR1 is DFQATT, CDR2 SNEGSKA, per germline (reference sequence). V was pared by 6 bases and J by 10 bases, with 13 bases between. The CDR3 totals 11 residues. CDR3 protein: CSAPLGSEQFF. The DNA for the CDR3 is TGCAGTGCCCCGCTAGGCTCCGAGCAGTTCTTC.

The table lists this clonotype with a few counts. The chain couples TRBV7-2 to TRBJ1-1; D remains unclear. CDR3 length equals 14 residues. Germline lookup yields CDR1 SGHTA and CDR2 FQGNSA. The V and J ends lost 5 bases and 3 bases respectively, with 13 bases between them. DNA for the CDR3: TGTGCCAGCAGCCCCGGGCCGGGGTACACTGAAGCTTTCTTT. Translating gives CASSPGPGYTEAFF.

This clonotype was detected many times. This chain uses TRBV4-2 with TRBJ2-3; TRBD2 aligns across 8 bases. This CDR3 is 17 amino acids long. The V segment lost 0 bases and the J segment 2 bases; nucleotides outside the gene matches: 7. Germline CDR1 is LGHNA and CDR2 is YNFKEQ. In DNA form, the CDR3 reads TGTGCCAGCAGCCAAGAGGCGGTAGCGGGGAACACAGATACGCAGTATTTT. This sequence encodes CASSQEAVAGNTDTQYF.

This clonotype was found many times. This sequence joins TRBV5-1 and TRBJ2-3; D gene uncertain. Germline values: CDR1 SGHRS, CDR2 YFSETQ. This CDR3 spans 14 amino acids. With 1 base removed from V and 0 bases from J, the gap between germline ends came to 6 bases. Here the CDR3 reads CASSLLTSTDTQYF. The CDR3 nucleotides are TGCGCCAGCAGCTTGCTGACTAGCACAGATACGCAGTATTTT. Based on the CDR3 plus reference TRBV5-1 and TRBJ2-3, the full variable domain is KAGVTQTPRYLIKTRGQQVTLSCSPISGHRSVSWYQQTPGQGLQFLFEYFSETQRNKGNFPGRFSGRQFSNSRSEMNVSTLELGDSALYLCASSLLTSTDTQYFGPGTRLTVL.

This clonotype has at least ten counts. The chain carries TRBV11-3 and TRBJ2-1; D not certain. V was clipped by 4 bases and J by 6 bases, with 7 bases between them. CDR1 and CDR2 (germline): SGHNT, YENEEA. The CDR3 runs 12 residues. The CDR3 region has the DNA TGTGCCAGCAGCTCCTCAGGCAATGAGCAGTTCTTC. This encodes CASSSSGNEQFF.

A few counts support this clonotype. One end of the junction varies from germline; a read error may be responsible. The chain uses TRBV20-1 and TRBJ2-3, with 9 nucleotides matching TRBD2. The CDR3 has 15 amino acids. Germline-derived CDR1 and CDR2 are DFQATT and SNEGSKA (reference sequence). The CDR3 here is CCARGAGGPADTQYF. In DNA, the CDR3 is TGCTGTGCTAGGGGGGCGGGAGGGCCAGCAGATACGCAGTATTTT.

This clonotype was counted at least ten times. The chain carries TRBV20-1 and TRBJ2-3; no clear D gene. Deletions cut 3 bases from V and 1 base from J, with 8 bases between. The CDR3 covers 13 residues. Germline V gives CDR1 DFQATT, CDR2 SNEGSKA (reference sequence). This CDR3 reads CSARHQGTDTQYF. The CDR3 DNA follows: TGCAGTGCTAGGCATCAGGGCACAGATACGCAGTATTTT.

The table lists this clonotype with many counts. The J gene is TRBJ1-1, the V gene TRBV3-1; D is unresolved. Germline loops: CDR1 LGHDT, CDR2 YNNKEL (reference sequence). This CDR3 region has 14 residues. Deletions cut 0 bases from V and 5 bases from J, with 10 bases between. The chain's CDR3 is CASSQERLLTEAFF. The DNA for the CDR3 is TGTGCCAGCAGCCAAGAAAGACTTTTGACTGAAGCTTTCTTT. Using reference TRBV3-1 and TRBJ1-1 for the parts outside the CDR3, the full variable domain is DTAVSQTPKYLVTQMGNDKSIKCEQNLGHDTMYWYKQDSKKFLKIMFSYNNKELIINETVPNRFSPKSPDKAHLNLHINSLELGDSAVYFCASSQERLLTEAFFGQGTRLTVV.

This clonotype was recorded at least ten times. The chain joins TRBV5-1 to TRBJ1-2; TRBD1 agrees at 7 bases. Trimming cost V 5 bases and J 6 bases; bases outside gene matches: 4. CDR1 is SGHRS and CDR2 is YFSETQ in the germline V gene. The CDR3 extends over 12 amino acids. The CDR3 DNA reads as TGCGCCAGCAGGGCAGGGGGGGATGGCTACACCTTC. It yields the protein CASRAGGDGYTF.